These 13 T cell receptor beta chains came from one sample sequenced in a study of CD8+ T cells in alopecia areata. Indicated treatment: oral pan-JAK inhibitor, 5-10 mg twice daily. Extracted RNA was reverse transcribed into cDNA, the sequencing template. Profiled with immunoSEQ multiplex PCR; TCRdb holds only in-frame clones, not every one. The sample yields 90,000 to 100,000 clones, approximately 66% seen once. The sample here was CD8+ T cells sorted from blood, taken at week 4, from a patient treated with tofacitinib. Source of these receptors: a human donor with alopecia areata.

The rearrangement joins TRBV5-1 to TRBJ1-1; TRBD1 might be the D (5 bases). Germline V lookup: CDR1 SGHRS, CDR2 YFSETQ. The germline V and J ends were trimmed by 0 bases and 7 bases, with 13 bases remaining between them. CDR3 length equals 14 residues. In nucleotides, the CDR3 is TGCGCCAGCAGCTTGGTTGGCGGGGGAGGTGAAGCTTTCTTT. It yields the protein CASSLVGGGGEAFF.

This chain connects TRBV11-2 to TRBJ2-7, with D possibly TRBD2 on 6 matching bases. Trimming shortened V by 4 bases and J by 4 bases, and 14 bases separated the two germline ends. CDR1 is SGHAT, CDR2 FQNNGV, per germline. The CDR3 is 14 amino acids. CDR3 in DNA: TGTGCCAGCAGCTCTCCCAGCGCGGGGTACGAGCAGTACTTC. Translated: CASSSPSAGYEQYF.

This chain uses TRBV11-2 with TRBJ2-3; D may be TRBD2 (5 bases). Germline values: CDR1 SGHAT, CDR2 FQNNGV. The CDR3 loop spans 16 amino acids. The V end was cut by 6 bases, the J end by 2 bases, with 18 bases between. In DNA form, the CDR3 reads TGTGCCAGCAGGGGTAGCACGGAGGATTTCACAGATACGCAGTATTTT. Amino acid sequence: CASRGSTEDFTDTQYF.

The chain joins TRBV27 to TRBJ1-2; D is unclear. The V end was cut by 3 bases, the J end by 4 bases, with 12 bases between. The CDR3 contains 14 residues. The V gene's germline CDR1 is MNHEY and CDR2 SMNVEV (reference sequence). The DNA of the CDR3 is TGTGCCAGCAGTTTGTCCCCAGCTCCCTATGGCTACACCTTC. Amino acids: CASSLSPAPYGYTF.

CDR3 sequence: CATSDRERDEQFF. CDR3 in DNA: TGTGCCACTTCGGACAGGGAGAGGGATGAGCAGTTCTTC. The genes are TRBV15 and TRBJ2-1; 8 nucleotides agree with TRBD1. Germline lookup yields CDR1 LNHNV and CDR2 YYDKDF (reference sequence). Unmatched junction bases numbered 9, after V lost 9 bases and J lost 8 bases. This CDR3 is 13 amino acids long.

Remarks on this clone: The junction and the germline gene differ at one end; a read error may be behind it. The genes are TRBV7-9 and TRBJ1-1, with D unresolved. The CDR3 has 9 residues. The germline V gene has CDR1 SEHNR and CDR2 FQNEAQ (reference sequence). The CDR3 nucleotides read TGTGCCAGCAGCTCGTCTCTATCCTTT. Amino acids: CASSSSLSF.

This clone showed up just a few times. V usage is TRBV6-5 and J usage is TRBJ1-1; D unresolved. The V end lost 0 bases, the J end lost 4 bases, and 6 bases lay between the germline ends. Germline CDR1 reads MNHEY; CDR2 reads SVGAGI. The CDR3 spans 13 residues. The CDR3 bases are TGTGCCAGCAGTTACTCCGAAGTCACTGAAGCTTTCTTT. As protein: CASSYSEVTEAFF.

The CDR3 region has the DNA TGCAGCGTTGAAGGGGGATCCGGGGAGCTGTTTTTT. Amino acids: CSVEGGSGELFF. This rearrangement joins TRBV29-1 to TRBJ2-2, with D uncertain. Germline lookup yields CDR1 SQVTM and CDR2 ANQGSEA. The CDR3 contains 12 residues. Trimming cost V 1 base and J 6 bases, with 6 bases left between them.

In its sample, this clone was seen a few times. This chain links TRBV9 with TRBJ2-3; D call uncertain. Germline CDR1 and CDR2: SGDLS and YYNGEE. Trimming took off 0 bases at V and 3 bases at J, with 11 bases between the two ends. The CDR3 runs to 15 residues. DNA for the CDR3: TGTGCCAGCAGCGTAGAGGGCTACCAGACAGATACGCAGTATTTT. Its protein is CASSVEGYQTDTQYF.

This clone was observed a handful of times. This chain uses TRBV28 with TRBJ1-1; D remains ambiguous. Trimming took 7 bases from V and 0 from J, leaving 9 bases between them. The CDR3 runs to 13 residues. CDR1 is MDHEN, CDR2 SYDVKM, per germline. The DNA for the CDR3 is TGTGCCAGCATTTACGGGATGAACACTGAAGCTTTCTTT. Amino acids: CASIYGMNTEAFF.

This chain links TRBV27 with TRBJ2-7; TRBD1 or TRBD2 may be the D gene (5 bases each). Trimming cost V 5 bases and J 6 bases, with 17 bases left between them. Germline CDR1 and CDR2: MNHEY and SMNVEV (reference sequence). This CDR3 is built from 14 residues. CDR3 loop: CASSQSGTDGEQYF. CDR3 sequence (DNA): TGTGCCAGCAGTCAGTCCGGGACGGACGGCGAGCAGTACTTC.

This clone was seen a few times. This sequence joins TRBV27 and TRBJ2-3, with TRBD2 matching 11 bases. Germline trimming cut 3 bases from V and 1 base from J; bases unmatched to any gene: 3. The CDR3 runs to 16 residues. Germline values: CDR1 MNHEY, CDR2 SMNVEV (reference sequence). The CDR3 loop is CASSFMTSGGTDTQYF. CDR3 bases: TGTGCCAGCAGTTTCATGACTAGCGGGGGCACAGATACGCAGTATTTT.

V and J are TRBV25-1 and TRBJ2-5; 8 bases fit TRBD1. Losses at the gene ends were 6 bases for V and 6 bases for J; bases not matched to a gene: 9. Germline V gene data show CDR1 as MGHDK and CDR2 as SYGVNS. This CDR3 is built from 14 residues. This chain's CDR3 is CASSNHGQGKTQYF. The DNA of the CDR3 is TGTGCCAGCAGCAACCACGGACAGGGCAAGACCCAGTACTTC.